The present TCR beta chain was sequenced within a study of cytomegalovirus exposure and HLA in healthy donors. With 60 Vbeta and 13 Jbeta primers, the PCR was carried out. The data were produced by immunoSEQ multiplex PCR, yet TCRdb's version contains in-frame clones alone and is incomplete. In the table there are around 300,000 clones, almost 85% of which are singletons. With regard to this clone: Antigen specificity is unknown.

CDR3 length: 16 amino acids. Per germline, CDR1 MNHEY and CDR2 SMNVEV (reference sequence). J was trimmed by 11 bases and V by 8 bases; bases with no gene match: 16. Broader study findings: Cytomegalovirus status was reportedly diagnosed by the classifier with high sensitivity and specificity.

The rearrangement links TRBV27 to TRBJ1-6, with 9 positions matching TRBD1. Sequenced: PBMCs. The clonotype comes from a woman in her thirties or forties in good health and CMV-seropositive. CDR3 in amino acids: CASSSSGTGFYAPLHF. In DNA, the CDR3 is TGTGCCAGCTCCAGTTCCGGGACAGGGTTTTATGCACCCCTCCACTTT.